This TCR beta chain emerged from a study of blood T cell repertoires in COVID-19. Study summary: The study drew acute and convalescent COVID-19 samples from the United States, Italy and Spain.

V lost 4 bases and J lost 10, with 12 bases in between. In germline, CDR1 is WNHNN, CDR2 SYGVQD (reference sequence). The CDR3 length is 12 residues. In the study's own analysis: Amplification from reference gene primers served as the basis for estimated nucleated cell counts. Assay: immunoSEQ multiplex PCR; the TCRdb copy retains only in-frame clones and omits some. The DNA gave D and trimming, while V, J and clone size come from that table. The profile shows 130,000 to 150,000 clones, just under 85% of them singletons. Allocation to cohorts depended on clinical history reported by the participants. Recovery among Cohort 3 donors was established by two negative PCRs, clearance, or symptom resolution.

The chain is built from TRBV10-1 and TRBJ2-3; D call uncertain. This TCR was sampled from a man aged 50 to 59 who had recovered from COVID-19. Sequencing used PBMCs or T cells enriched from blood (not recorded which). The CDR3 DNA reads TGCGCCAGCAGTGTCGGTAGAAGTGCGCAGTATTTT. This sequence encodes CASSVGRSAQYF.